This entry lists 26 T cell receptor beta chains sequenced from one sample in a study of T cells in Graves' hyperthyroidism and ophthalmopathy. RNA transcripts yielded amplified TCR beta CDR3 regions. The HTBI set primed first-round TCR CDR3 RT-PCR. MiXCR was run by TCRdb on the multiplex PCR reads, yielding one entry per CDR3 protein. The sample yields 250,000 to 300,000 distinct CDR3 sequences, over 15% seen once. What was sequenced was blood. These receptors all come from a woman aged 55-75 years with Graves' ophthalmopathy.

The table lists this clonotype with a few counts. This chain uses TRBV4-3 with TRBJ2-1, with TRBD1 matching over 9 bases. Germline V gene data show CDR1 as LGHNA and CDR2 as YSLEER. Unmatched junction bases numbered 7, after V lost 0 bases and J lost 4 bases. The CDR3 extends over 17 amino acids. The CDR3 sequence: CASSQEWVGQGYNEQFF. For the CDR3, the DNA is TGCGCCAGCAGCCAAGAGTGGGTGGGACAGGGTTACAATGAGCAGTTCTTC.

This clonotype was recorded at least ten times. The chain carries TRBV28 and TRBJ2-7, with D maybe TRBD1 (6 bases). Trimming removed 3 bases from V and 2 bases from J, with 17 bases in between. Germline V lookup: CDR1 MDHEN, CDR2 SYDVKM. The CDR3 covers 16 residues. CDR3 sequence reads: CASSFPGTKTTYEQYF. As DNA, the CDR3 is TGTGCCAGCAGTTTTCCCGGGACAAAGACCACCTACGAGCAGTACTTC.

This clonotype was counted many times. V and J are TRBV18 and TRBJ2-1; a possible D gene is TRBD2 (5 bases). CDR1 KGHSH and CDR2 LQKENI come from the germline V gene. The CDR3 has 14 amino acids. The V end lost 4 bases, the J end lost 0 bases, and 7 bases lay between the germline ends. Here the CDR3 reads CASSHRDSYNEQFF. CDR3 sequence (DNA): TGTGCCAGCTCACACCGGGACTCCTACAATGAGCAGTTCTTC.

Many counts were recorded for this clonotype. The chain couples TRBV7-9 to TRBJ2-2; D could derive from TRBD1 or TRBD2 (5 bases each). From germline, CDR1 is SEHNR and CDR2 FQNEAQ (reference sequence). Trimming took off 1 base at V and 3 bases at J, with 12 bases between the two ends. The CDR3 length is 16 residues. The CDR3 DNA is TGTGCCAGCAGCTTAGTGGAGTTGGGACACACCGGGGAGCTGTTTTTT. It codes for CASSLVELGHTGELFF.

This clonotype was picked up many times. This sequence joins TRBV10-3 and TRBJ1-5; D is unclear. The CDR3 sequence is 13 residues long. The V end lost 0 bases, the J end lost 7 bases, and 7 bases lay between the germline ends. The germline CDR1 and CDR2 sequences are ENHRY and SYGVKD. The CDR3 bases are TGTGCCATCAGTGAGTCACTGGGGCAGCCCCAGCATTTT. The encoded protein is CAISESLGQPQHF.

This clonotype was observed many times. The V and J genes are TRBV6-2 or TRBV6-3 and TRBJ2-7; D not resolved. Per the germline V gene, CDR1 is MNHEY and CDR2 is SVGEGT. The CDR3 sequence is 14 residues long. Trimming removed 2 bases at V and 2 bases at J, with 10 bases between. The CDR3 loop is CASSYGGLTYEQYF. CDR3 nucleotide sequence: TGTGCCAGCAGTTACGGCGGTCTTACCTACGAGCAGTACTTC.

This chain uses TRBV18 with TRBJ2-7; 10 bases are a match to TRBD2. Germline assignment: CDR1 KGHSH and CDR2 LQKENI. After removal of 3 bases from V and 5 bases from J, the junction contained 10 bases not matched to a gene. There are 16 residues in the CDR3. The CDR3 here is CASSPGASGRAHEQYF. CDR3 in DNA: TGTGCCAGCTCACCCGGGGCTAGCGGGAGAGCCCACGAGCAGTACTTC.

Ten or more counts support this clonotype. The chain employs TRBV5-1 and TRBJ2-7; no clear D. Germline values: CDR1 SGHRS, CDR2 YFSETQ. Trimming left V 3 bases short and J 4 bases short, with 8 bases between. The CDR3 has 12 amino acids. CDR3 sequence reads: CASSSTRYEQYF. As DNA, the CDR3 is TGCGCCAGCAGCTCCACAAGATACGAGCAGTACTTC.

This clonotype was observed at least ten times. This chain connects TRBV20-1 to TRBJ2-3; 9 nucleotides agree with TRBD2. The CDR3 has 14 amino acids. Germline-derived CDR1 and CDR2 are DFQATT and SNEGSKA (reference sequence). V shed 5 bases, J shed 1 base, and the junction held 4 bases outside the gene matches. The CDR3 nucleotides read TGCAGTGCTCTTAGCGGGAGTGGCACAGATACGCAGTATTTT. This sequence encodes CSALSGSGTDTQYF.

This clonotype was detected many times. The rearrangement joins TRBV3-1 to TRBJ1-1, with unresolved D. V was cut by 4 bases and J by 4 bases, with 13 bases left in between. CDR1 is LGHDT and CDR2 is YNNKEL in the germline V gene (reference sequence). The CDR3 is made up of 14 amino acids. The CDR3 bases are TGTGCCAGCAGCCGGACGTGGCCGGCCACTGAAGCTTTCTTT. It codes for CASSRTWPATEAFF.

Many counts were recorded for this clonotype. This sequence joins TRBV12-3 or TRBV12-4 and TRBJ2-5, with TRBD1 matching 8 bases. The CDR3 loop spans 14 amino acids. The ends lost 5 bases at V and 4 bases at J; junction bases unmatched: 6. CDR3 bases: TGTGCCAGCAGTACGACAGGGGCTAGAGAGACCCAGTACTTC. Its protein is CASSTTGARETQYF.

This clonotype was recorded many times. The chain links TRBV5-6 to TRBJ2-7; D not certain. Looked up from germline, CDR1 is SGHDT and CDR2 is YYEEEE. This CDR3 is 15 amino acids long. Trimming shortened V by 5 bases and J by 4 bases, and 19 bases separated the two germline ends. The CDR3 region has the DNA TGTGCCAGCAGTATATTTGATGGTTCCGGTTACGAGCAGTACTTC. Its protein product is CASSIFDGSGYEQYF.

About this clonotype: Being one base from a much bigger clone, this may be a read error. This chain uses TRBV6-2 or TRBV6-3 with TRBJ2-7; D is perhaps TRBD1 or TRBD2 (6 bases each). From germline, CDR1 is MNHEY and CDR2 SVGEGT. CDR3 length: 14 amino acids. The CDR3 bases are TGTGCCGGCAGTTACACGGGGGCCTCCCACGAGCAGTACTTC. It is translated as CAGSYTGASHEQYF.

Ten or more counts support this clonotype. In DNA, the CDR3 is TGCAGTGCTAGGGGCGAAGAGACCCAGTACTTC. Its protein is CSARGEETQYF. The rearrangement uses TRBV20-1 and TRBJ2-5, with D unclear. There are 11 residues in the CDR3. The germline V gene has CDR1 DFQATT and CDR2 SNEGSKA (reference sequence). Trimming removed 3 bases from V and 3 bases from J, with 5 bases in between.

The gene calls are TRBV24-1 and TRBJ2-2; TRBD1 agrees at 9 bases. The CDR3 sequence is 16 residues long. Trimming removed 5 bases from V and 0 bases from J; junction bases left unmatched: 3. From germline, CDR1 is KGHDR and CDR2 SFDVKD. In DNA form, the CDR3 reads TGTGCCACCAGTGGGACAGGGGCGGCGAACACCGGGGAGCTGTTTTTT. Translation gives CATSGTGAANTGELFF.

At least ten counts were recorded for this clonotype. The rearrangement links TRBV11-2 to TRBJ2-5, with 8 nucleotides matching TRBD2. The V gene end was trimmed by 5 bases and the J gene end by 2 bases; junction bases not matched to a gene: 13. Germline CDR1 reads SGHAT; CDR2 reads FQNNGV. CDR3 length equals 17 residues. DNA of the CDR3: TGTGCCAGCAGCCCAGGGTTGCGGGGGGTACTGCAAGAGACCCAGTACTTC. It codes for CASSPGLRGVLQETQYF. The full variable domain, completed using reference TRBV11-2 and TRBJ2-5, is EAGVAQSPRYKIIEKRQSVAFWCNPISGHATLYWYQQILGQGPKLLIQFQNNGVVDDSQLPKDRFSAERLKGVDSTLKIQPAKLEDSAVYLCASSPGLRGVLQETQYFGPGTRLLVL.

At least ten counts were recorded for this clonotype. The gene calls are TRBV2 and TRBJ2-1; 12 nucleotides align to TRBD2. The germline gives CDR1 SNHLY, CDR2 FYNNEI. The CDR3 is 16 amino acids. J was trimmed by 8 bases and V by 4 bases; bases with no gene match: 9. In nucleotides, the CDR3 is TGTGCCAGCAGTGTAGCACTAGCGGGAGGCGGACATGAGCAGTTCTTC. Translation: CASSVALAGGGHEQFF.

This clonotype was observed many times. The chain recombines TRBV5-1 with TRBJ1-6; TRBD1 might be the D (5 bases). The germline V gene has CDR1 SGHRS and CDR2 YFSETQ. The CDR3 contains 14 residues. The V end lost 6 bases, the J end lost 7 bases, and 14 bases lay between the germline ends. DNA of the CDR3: TGCGCCAGCACTACCGGGACCGCGAATTCACCCCTCCACTTT. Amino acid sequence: CASTTGTANSPLHF.

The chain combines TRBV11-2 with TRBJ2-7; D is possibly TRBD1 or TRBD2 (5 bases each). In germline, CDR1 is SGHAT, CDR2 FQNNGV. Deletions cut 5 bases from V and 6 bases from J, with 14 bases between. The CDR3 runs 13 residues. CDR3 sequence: CASSARRGSEQYF. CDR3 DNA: TGTGCCAGCAGCGCCAGACGGGGCTCCGAGCAGTACTTC.

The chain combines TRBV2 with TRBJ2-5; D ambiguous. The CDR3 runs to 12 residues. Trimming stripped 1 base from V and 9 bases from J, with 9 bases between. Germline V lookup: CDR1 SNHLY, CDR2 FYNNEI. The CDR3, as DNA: TGTGCCAGCAGTGAAGGGTGGGAAGCCCAGTACTTC. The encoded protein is CASSEGWEAQYF. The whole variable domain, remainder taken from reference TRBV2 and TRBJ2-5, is EPEVTQTPSHQVTQMGQEVILRCVPISNHLYFYWYRQILGQKVEFLVSFYNNEISEKSEIFDDQFSVERPDGSNFTLKIRSTKLEDSAMYFCASSEGWEAQYFGPGTRLLVL.

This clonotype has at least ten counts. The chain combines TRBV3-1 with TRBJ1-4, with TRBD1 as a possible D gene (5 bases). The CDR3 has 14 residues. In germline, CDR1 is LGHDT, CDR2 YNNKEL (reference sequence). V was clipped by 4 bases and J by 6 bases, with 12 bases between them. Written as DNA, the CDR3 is TGTGCCAGCAGCCGAGGACACCGGCATGAAAAACTGTTTTTT. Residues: CASSRGHRHEKLFF.

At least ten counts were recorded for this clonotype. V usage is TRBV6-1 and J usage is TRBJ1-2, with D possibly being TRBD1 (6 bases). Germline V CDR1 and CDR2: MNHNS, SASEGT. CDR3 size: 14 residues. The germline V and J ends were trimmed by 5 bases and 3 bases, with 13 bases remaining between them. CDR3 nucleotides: TGTGCCAGCAGTCAAACCGCAGGGGACTATGGCTACACCTTC. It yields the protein CASSQTAGDYGYTF.

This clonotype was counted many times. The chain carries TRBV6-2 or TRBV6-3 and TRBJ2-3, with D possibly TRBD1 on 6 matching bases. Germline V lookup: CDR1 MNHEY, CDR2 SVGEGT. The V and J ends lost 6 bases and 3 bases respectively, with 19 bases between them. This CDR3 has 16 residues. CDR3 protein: CASSNPRGFRTDTQYF. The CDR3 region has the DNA TGTGCCAGCAGCAACCCCAGGGGTTTTAGAACAGATACGCAGTATTTT.

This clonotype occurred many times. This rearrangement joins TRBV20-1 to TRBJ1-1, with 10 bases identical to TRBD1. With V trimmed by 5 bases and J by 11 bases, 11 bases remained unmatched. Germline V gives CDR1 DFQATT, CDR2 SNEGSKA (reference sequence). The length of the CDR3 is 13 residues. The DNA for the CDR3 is TGCAGTGCTCGACAGGGGGCTAACGCGAAGGCTTTCTTT. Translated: CSARQGANAKAFF.

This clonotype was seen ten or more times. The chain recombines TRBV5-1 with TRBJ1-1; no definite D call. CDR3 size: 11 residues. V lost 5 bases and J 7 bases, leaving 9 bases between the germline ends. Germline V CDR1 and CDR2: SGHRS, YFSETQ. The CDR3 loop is CASRSDLEAFF. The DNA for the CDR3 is TGCGCCAGCAGATCCGACCTTGAAGCTTTCTTT.

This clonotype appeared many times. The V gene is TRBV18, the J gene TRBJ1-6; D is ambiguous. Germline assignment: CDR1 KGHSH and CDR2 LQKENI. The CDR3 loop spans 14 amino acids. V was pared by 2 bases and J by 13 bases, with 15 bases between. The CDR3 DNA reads TGTGCCAGCTCACCAACAGACGGACTCCATCCCCTCCACTTT. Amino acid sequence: CASSPTDGLHPLHF.